This TCR beta chain appears in the sequencing data of a study of lymphopenia after photon versus proton radiotherapy. Study results and limitations: After the lymphocyte nadir, photon-treated repertoires showed oligoclonal expansion, especially of CD8+ Temra cells. Better survival with proton therapy was suggested as possible, not demonstrated. Photon-treated patients lost naive T cells and TCR diversity; proton-treated stayed stable. Post-nadir TCR diversity decline inversely tracked overall survival among those who died.

The protocol was immunoSEQ multiplex PCR, while the TCRdb copy is restricted to in-frame clones and leaves out a portion. The sample comprises tens of thousands of clones, approximately 85% of which are singletons, and about 3% rests with the top ten. As to this clone: Antigen: not known.

The germline gives CDR1 LNHDA, CDR2 SQIVND (reference sequence). The length of the CDR3 is 13 residues. V lost 7 bases and J lost 7, with 14 bases in between. The chain uses TRBV19 and TRBJ1-5; D may be TRBD1 (6 bases). This receptor was identified in a woman aged 50 to 65 with pancreatic cancer. The material was peripheral blood, obtained from a patient treated with photon-based radiotherapy. The CDR3 sequence: CASKVAGDQPQHF. CDR3 sequence (DNA): TGTGCCAGTAAGGTAGCAGGGGACCAGCCCCAGCATTTT.